Below, 20 T cell receptor beta chains from the same sample are listed, as sequenced in a study of spatial heterogeneity in lung cancer. TCRdb reprocessed the 5' RACE reads with MiXCR, giving one entry per CDR3 protein. Altogether around 26,000 distinct CDR3 sequences are present, just under 7% being singletons, with the ten largest covering roughly an eighth. The time point here: sample taken at primary tumor resection. Whole RNA came from tumor, nontumor lung or frozen PBMC and was sequenced without being sorted. The input for sequencing was PBMCs, taken at surgery. These TCRs come from a male donor with early-stage non-small cell lung cancer.

This clonotype was counted at least ten times. The chain carries TRBV20-1 and TRBJ1-4; 9 nucleotides match TRBD1. V lost 6 bases and J lost 2; bases outside the gene matches: 7. In germline, CDR1 is DFQATT, CDR2 SNEGSKA (reference sequence). The CDR3 consists of 15 residues. CDR3 nucleotides: TGCAGTGCATACCGTACAGGGGGCACTAATGAAAAACTGTTTTTT. Its translation: CSAYRTGGTNEKLFF.

The V and J genes are TRBV19 and TRBJ2-2, with TRBD1 matching 9 bases. The J segment lost 5 bases and the V segment lost 7 bases, leaving 5 bases of the junction unmatched. Germline V gene data show CDR1 as LNHDA and CDR2 as SQIVND (reference sequence). CDR3 length: 14 amino acids. The DNA of the CDR3 is TGTGCCAGTAATACAGGGGGCGCGACCGGGGAGCTGTTTTTT. Its translation is CASNTGGATGELFF. Complete variable domain (other parts from reference TRBV19 and TRBJ2-2): DGGITQSPKYLFRKEGQNVTLSCEQNLNHDAMYWYRQDPGQGLRLIYYSQIVNDFQKGDIAEGYSVSREKKESFPLTVTSAQKNPTAFYLCASNTGGATGELFFGEGSRLTVL.

This clonotype was counted ten times or more. This chain uses TRBV18 with TRBJ2-3; D gene uncertain. This CDR3 spans 11 amino acids. CDR1 is KGHSH, CDR2 LQKENI, per germline. V lost 1 base and J lost 7, with 3 bases in between. CDR3 residues: CASSPQNTQYF. DNA for the CDR3: TGTGCCAGCTCACCACAAAATACGCAGTATTTT.

This rearrangement joins TRBV18 to TRBJ2-1; D is perhaps TRBD1 (6 bases). Trimming took off 3 bases at V and 4 bases at J, with 13 bases between the two ends. Germline V CDR1 and CDR2: KGHSH, LQKENI. The CDR3 consists of 15 residues. Here the CDR3 reads CASSPLTGQYNEQFF. In DNA, the CDR3 is TGTGCCAGCTCACCCCTTACCGGACAGTACAATGAGCAGTTCTTC.

The chain employs TRBV29-1 and TRBJ2-7; either TRBD1 or TRBD2 may fit D (7 bases each). V was cut by 6 bases and J by 9 bases, with 21 bases left in between. Germline V CDR1 and CDR2: SQVTM, ANQGSEA. CDR3 length: 13 amino acids. The CDR3 reads CSVQGEGALGQYF. The CDR3 DNA reads TGCAGCGTCCAAGGGGAGGGGGCTCTTGGGCAGTACTTC.

This clonotype occurred many times. V usage is TRBV30 and J usage is TRBJ2-7, with TRBD1 matching over 8 bases. The CDR3 extends over 17 amino acids. Germline loops: CDR1 GTSNPN, CDR2 SVGIG (reference sequence). Losses at the gene ends were 2 bases for V and 7 bases for J; bases not matched to a gene: 19. The DNA for the CDR3 is TGTGCCTGGAGTACCGGACAGGGAAAAACAGGTGCAGGAGAGCAGTACTTC. Protein sequence: CAWSTGQGKTGAGEQYF.

This clonotype was counted at least ten times. The rearrangement uses TRBV20-1 and TRBJ1-1, with unresolved D. The germline V gene has CDR1 DFQATT and CDR2 SNEGSKA (reference sequence). CDR3 length: 13 residues. Trimming took off 7 bases at V and 5 bases at J, with 17 bases between the two ends. CDR3 amino acids: CSETPVGATEAFF. The DNA of the CDR3 is TGCAGTGAGACGCCTGTTGGCGCTACTGAAGCTTTCTTT.

In this sample, this clonotype turned up many times. This chain joins TRBV5-1 and TRBJ2-1; 11 bases map to TRBD2. Germline-derived CDR1 and CDR2 are SGHRS and YFSETQ. V lost 5 bases, J lost 0 bases, and 19 bases stayed unmatched. The CDR3 extends over 21 amino acids. The CDR3 loop reads CASRNPSPGLAVLSSYNEQFF. Here the CDR3 DNA reads TGCGCCAGCAGAAACCCATCCCCGGGACTAGCGGTCCTAAGCTCCTACAATGAGCAGTTCTTC.

The rearrangement joins TRBV2 to TRBJ2-1; maybe TRBD2 (5 bases). CDR3 size: 13 residues. From germline, CDR1 is SNHLY and CDR2 FYNNEI. V lost 4 bases to trimming and J lost 7 bases, with 11 bases between them. The DNA for the CDR3 is TGTGCCAGCAGTGGTCGGCGGGCGAATGAGCAGTTCTTC. Translation gives CASSGRRANEQFF.

This clonotype was observed at least ten times. The gene calls are TRBV4-1 and TRBJ1-5; no definite D call. The V gene's germline CDR1 is MGHRA and CDR2 YSYEKL. The CDR3 runs 16 residues. The germline V and J ends were trimmed by 0 bases and 0 bases, with 9 bases remaining between them. CDR3: CASSQDNLFSNQPQHF. The CDR3 DNA sequence: TGCGCCAGCAGCCAAGATAACCTTTTTAGCAATCAGCCCCAGCATTTT.

This clonotype occurred many times. The V call is TRBV12-2, the J call TRBJ1-1. TRBV12-2 is a pseudogene locus. The CDR3 is made up of 17 amino acids. This CDR3 reads CASRSQRYTERRTEAFF. DNA of the CDR3: TGTGCAAGTCGCTCACAACGTTACACAGAGAGAAGGACTGAAGCTTTCTTT.

This clonotype was seen ten or more times. The gene calls are TRBV20-1 and TRBJ1-1, with TRBD1 matching 8 bases. The germline V gene has CDR1 DFQATT and CDR2 SNEGSKA (reference sequence). This CDR3 region has 11 residues. After removal of 8 bases from V and 6 bases from J, the junction contained 5 bases not matched to a gene. The chain's CDR3 is CSTQGDAEAFF. The CDR3, as DNA: TGCAGTACACAGGGGGACGCTGAAGCTTTCTTT.

Many counts were recorded for this clonotype. The rearrangement joins TRBV20-1 to TRBJ2-1, with D possibly being TRBD1 or TRBD2 (5 bases each). This CDR3 spans 12 amino acids. The germline CDR1 and CDR2 sequences are DFQATT and SNEGSKA (reference sequence). Trimming removed 0 bases from V and 15 bases from J, with 15 bases in between. CDR3 sequence (DNA): TGCAGTGCTAGAGAGGGACCGAGGGTCCCGTTCTTC. Amino acid sequence: CSAREGPRVPFF.

This clonotype came up many times. This chain uses TRBV20-1 with TRBJ2-1, with D hard to call. The length of the CDR3 is 14 residues. Between the trimmed V and J ends, which lost 3 bases and 2 bases, there was a span of 11 bases. The germline gives CDR1 DFQATT, CDR2 SNEGSKA (reference sequence). CDR3 nucleotide sequence: TGCAGTGCTAGTTGGACGGTCCCCTACAATGAGCAGTTCTTC. This encodes CSASWTVPYNEQFF.

In its sample, this clonotype was seen a few times. This chain connects TRBV12-3 or TRBV12-4 to TRBJ1-4; the match to TRBD1 covers 7 bases. Trimming removed 3 bases from V and 3 bases from J; junction bases left unmatched: 4. CDR3 length: 15 residues. The CDR3 sequence is CASSLGDSANEKLFF. CDR3 nucleotide sequence: TGTGCCAGCAGTTTGGGGGACAGCGCTAATGAAAAACTGTTTTTT.

This clonotype came up many times. This chain connects TRBV7-3 to TRBJ2-7; tentatively, D is TRBD1 (6 bases). The CDR3 runs to 14 residues. Germline V gene lookup returns CDR1 SGHTA and CDR2 FQGTGA. Trimming shortened V by 2 bases and J by 0 bases, and 8 bases separated the two germline ends. The CDR3 is CASSLGRGSYEQYF. CDR3 coding DNA: TGTGCCAGCAGCTTAGGCAGGGGCTCCTACGAGCAGTACTTC.

This clonotype came up many times. The gene calls are TRBV7-2 and TRBJ2-1, with a possible D match to TRBD2 (7 bases). The CDR3 extends over 15 amino acids. Germline CDR1 reads SGHTA; CDR2 reads FQGNSA. Trimming left V 1 base short and J 3 bases short, with 10 bases between. CDR3: CASSLGGGGYNEQFF. The CDR3 DNA follows: TGTGCCAGCAGCTTAGGGGGAGGGGGCTACAATGAGCAGTTCTTC. Full variable domain (missing parts from reference TRBV7-2 and TRBJ2-1): GAGVSQSPSNKVTEKGKDVELRCDPISGHTALYWYRQSLGQGLEFLIYFQGNSAPDKSGLPSDRFSAERTGGSVSTLTIQRTQQEDSAVYLCASSLGGGGYNEQFFGPGTRLTVL.

This clonotype is classed as medium-sized (0.01 to 0.1%). V gene TRBV5-1 combines with J gene TRBJ2-1; no clear D. Germline CDR1 SGHRS, CDR2 YFSETQ. V lost 0 bases and J lost 8, with 6 bases in between. CDR3 length: 12 amino acids. The CDR3 nucleotides are TGCGCCAGCAGCTTGGACTGGGATGAGCAGTTCTTC. Its translation is CASSLDWDEQFF.

This clonotype was picked up many times. V is TRBV5-1 and J is TRBJ2-1, with D tentatively TRBD2 (5 bases). Germline V gives CDR1 SGHRS, CDR2 YFSETQ. The V end was cut by 4 bases, the J end by 2 bases, with 13 bases between. The CDR3 length is 15 residues. The chain's CDR3 is CASSPSEETYNEQFF. DNA of the CDR3: TGCGCCAGCAGCCCCTCGGAGGAGACCTACAATGAGCAGTTCTTC.

The chain combines TRBV12-3 or TRBV12-4 with TRBJ1-6; possibly TRBD1 for D (5 bases). This CDR3 spans 15 amino acids. V dropped 2 bases and J dropped 10 bases, with 15 bases sitting between them. CDR3 DNA sequence: TGTGCCAGCAGTTTATTTCCGGGGACGGGATCACCCCTCCACTTT. Its translation: CASSLFPGTGSPLHF.